This T cell receptor (beta chain) was recorded in a study of cytomegalovirus exposure and HLA in healthy donors (dated by TCRdb to about 2017). Background on the whole study: An earlier analysis of some 550 of the donors reported roughly 300 Gb of sequence data and roughly 110 million unique TCR beta sequences from about 200 million T cells. Rather than using new phenotypic data, the later analysis identified candidate immune exposures from TCR beta sequences and from how often those sequences occurred across donors. To study patterns of TCR occurrence, a later analysis re-analyzed previously published TCR beta repertoires from 650 to 750 donors and added high-resolution HLA genotyping. The number of donors typed differed by locus, with roughly 620-630 for A, B, C, DRB1 and DQB1, 522 for DQA1, approximately 580 for DPA1, and approximately 470 for DPB1. Four or five DR-DQ haplotypes were handled as single units for association and clustering because linkage in the cohort was strong. HLA typing included class I and class II loci at four-digit resolution. The study was designed to test whether signatures of past pathogen exposure could be identified by cataloging public T cell receptors. An early release covering roughly 600 HLA-typed donors comprised 250 to 350 gigabases of sequencing data and tens of millions of unique TCR sequences. High-throughput TCR immunosequencing, statistical association of individual TCRs with disease status, and machine learning were combined to predict cytomegalovirus infection status. Among under 450 genotyped donors of the cohort, an average of approximately 230,000 unique TCR beta nucleotide sequences were sequenced per donor, about a sixth of them non-productive. A later genetic analysis used genome-wide SNP genotypes for about 65% of the 666 donors, treating that subset as a discovery cohort. All discovery cohort repertoires had been generated on a single sequencing platform. Donor age, sex, ethnicity and CMV serostatus were compiled alongside the repertoire data. Besides the first cohort of roughly 660 subjects, a separate validation cohort made up of around 120 different subjects was used. The study used immunosequencing to profile the T cell repertoires of 666 subjects and linked those repertoires to cytomegalovirus serostatus. An earlier analysis of around 580 of the donors used high-throughput TCR beta sequencing to judge whether each TCR beta V gene segment behaved as functional or pseudogenic. Among the roughly 370 genotyped donors, approximately 82% belonged to the genetic ancestry cluster associated with self-reported Caucasian donors. Points the paper makes about the study in general: Immune exposure information for the cohort was limited to CMV serostatus. A further reported finding was that TCR beta sequences accurately predicted the HLA-A and HLA-B alleles for most subjects in the first cohort. A cluster of highly shared sequence variants was judged likely to represent a technical artifact of the sequencing pipeline. The cohort was sequenced for TCR beta chains only, and without alpha or paired-chain data the features that could be detected were limited. Specific HLA alleles were associated with roughly 17,000 TCR beta sequences at a false discovery rate of 0.05 in a later analysis. Because HLA typing was unavailable for some donors at each locus, only the typed subset was used in association tests. The study listed approximately 160 TCR beta chains as associated with cytomegalovirus. Because the 87-base-pair reads could not distinguish some IMGT-functional V segments, including TRBV6-2 and TRBV6-3, those segments were excluded. Compared with equally common non-associated chains, HLA-associated TCR beta chains in a later analysis were more clonally expanded and had lower generation probabilities. Correlated functional status among segregating V segments might be attributable to linkage disequilibrium, but an unknown experimental factor could not be ruled out. In vitro tests confirmed that a few of the cytomegalovirus-associated TCR beta chains recognize cytomegalovirus antigens. A later analysis reported that several top co-occurrence clusters appeared linked to parvovirus B19, influenza, CMV and Epstein-Barr virus. A later genetic analysis reported fewer N-insertions in productive TCRs among donors in an Asian-associated ancestry cluster than the roughly 640-donor mean. While some public TCRs were present in many individuals, most TCR sequences turned up only very rarely across donors. A later analysis found that most CMV-associated TCR beta chains appeared HLA-restricted, with HLA associations seemingly driven largely by CMV exposure. The classifier was reported to diagnose cytomegalovirus status with high specificity and sensitivity in both the original cohort and the validation cohort. The authors suggested that the approach could potentially be extended to other disease states and immunological phenotypes. Presence/absence analyses assumed roughly uniform sequencing depth across donors, an assumption that may not hold. Because counts were too low, seventeen rarely observed V segments, including chromosome 9 orphons, were excluded from the earlier analysis of some 540 of the donors. When HLA alleles, especially DR and DQ, strongly co-occurred, attributing TCR associations to individual alleles was difficult. In an earlier analysis of approximately 590 of the donors, most TCR beta V segments appeared in productive rearrangements about 87% or about 30% of the time, broadly matching IMGT annotations. In a later analysis, the rate of TCR association differed among HLA loci, with DRB1 alleles having the most associated TCRs and HLA-C alleles having the fewest. A later genetic analysis associated a missense DCLRE1C variant with V-gene and J-gene trimming of TCR beta chains, and an independent cohort replicated the association.

The cohort consisted of 666 healthy bone marrow donors. At the time of sampling, all cohort members were nominally healthy, though unrecorded immune exposures were likely present. The donor was CMV seropositive and belonged to the group of 270 or so seropositive cohort members. Each donor provided a peripheral blood sample, and peripheral blood mononuclear cells were used for TCR beta sequencing. The Qiagen DNeasy Blood Extraction Kit was used to extract genomic DNA from the blood cell samples. Libraries were made using the immunoSEQ multiplex PCR assay. For the multiplex PCR, a mixture combining 60 forward primers for TCR Vbeta segments and 13 reverse primers for TCR Jbeta segments was used. The CDR3 region of rearranged TCR beta genes was amplified from genomic DNA by a multiplex PCR assay. The Illumina HiSeq System was used to sequence the amplified TCR beta libraries as 87-base-pair reads. The authors' analysis ran thus. A later analysis tallied 75 million to 95 million unique TCR beta chains across the 700 or so repertoires, and about 10 million of those chains were shared by two or more donors. Raw reads were error-corrected and collapsed into unique sequences by a nearest-neighbor algorithm in which closely related sequences were merged to remove PCR and sequencing errors. CDR3 sequences were aligned to IMGT reference sequences to assign V, D and J gene segments. For a sequence to be retained, at least a six-nucleotide match to both a V gene segment and a J gene segment was required. Rearrangements were classified as productive when the CDR3 lacked stop codons and remained in frame with V and J, and all other rearrangements were classified as non-productive. Following IMGT convention, CDR3 was defined as the stretch from the second conserved V-encoded cysteine up to the conserved J-encoded phenylalanine. The earlier analysis of 500 to 600 of the donors excluded sequences that lacked an unambiguous match to a single V gene segment. An earlier analysis of some 610 of the donors called V segments functional above 56.7% productive rearrangements and segregating when the between-donor standard deviation exceeded 5%. A statistical classification framework was built for diagnosing cytomegalovirus status from the catalog of TCR beta chain sequences. V and J gene assignment, in a later analysis, came from comparing TCR nucleotide sequences with IMGT/GENE-DB human TR gene sequences. The TCRdist pipeline was used in a later analysis to assign CDR3 sequences and most-parsimonious VDJ recombination scenarios. In a later analysis, each TCR beta chain was defined by its CDR3 amino acid sequence together with its V-gene family, and reads without a unique V-gene family were excluded. A later analysis removed 500 to 650 highly shared, low-generation-probability nucleotide sequences to deal with suspected cross-contamination and a sequencing artifact. A later analysis calculated a clonal expansion index for each public chain from normalized within-repertoire ranks of inferred template counts. In a later analysis, generation probabilities were computed using a VDJ recombination model fitted to out-of-frame rearrangements, and the results were checked against IGoR. Hypergeometric tests were used in a later analysis to score TCR-TCR, TCR-HLA and TCR-CMV co-occurrence, with a repertoire-size bias correction applied to the TCR pairs. A later analysis estimated false discovery rates by permuting HLA or CMV assignments 20 times. In a later analysis, co-occurring TCRs were grouped with DBSCAN, and TCRdist sequence similarity was added when clustering was performed within HLA-allele-positive subsets. Repertoires with fewer than 30,000 or more than 120,000 public chains, plus five repertoires with anomalous nucleotide sharing, were excluded from co-occurrence clustering. TCRdb's version of the immuneACCESS table is confined to in-frame rearrangements and falls short of the full clone set. An unresolved V gene accounts for under half of the shortfall where checked; the remainder is of unknown origin. That table supplies the V and J calls and clone size; D and trimming were determined from the DNA. In all, the sample holds 120,000 or so clones, and under 85% of those were seen once. The ten largest account for roughly 6.2% of the sample.

As concerns this clone: It lacks a known antigen. There are no base qualities to consult, and no much larger clone falls within one base.

Including the terminal cysteine and phenylalanine, the CDR3 comprises 15 residues. The only DNA kept is the CDR3, 45 bases in frame from the first base. The CDR1 and CDR2 encoded by the germline V gene (reference sequence) are SEHNR and FQNEAQ. From V the trimming removes 5 bases and from J it removes 10 bases, while the gene matches leave 12 bases of the junction unaccounted for. The source material was PBMCs. The chain joins TRBV7-9 to TRBJ1-5; 9 central bases correspond to TRBD1. The clonotype was recovered from a man under 40 in good health and CMV-seropositive. DNA sequence: TGTGCCAGCAGCCCGGGACAGGGTCTCAATGATCCCCAGCATTTT. Translated, it gives CASSPGQGLNDPQHF.